This T cell receptor (beta chain) is drawn from a study of control samples from healthy donors and cancer patients. The J segment lost 0 bases and the V segment lost 5 bases, leaving 7 bases of the junction unmatched. The CDR3 sequence is 17 residues long. Germline-derived CDR1 and CDR2 are LNHNV and YYDKDF (reference sequence). The repertoire was sequenced with immunoSEQ multiplex PCR; TCRdb's copy has only in-frame clones and lacks some. The data show 150,000 or so clones, approximately 93% seen once. The receptor was isolated from a man between 18 and 35 years old in good health. Material for sequencing was blood. The chain joins TRBV15 to TRBJ2-2, with 9 nucleotides matching TRBD1. CDR3 coding DNA: TGTGCCACCAGCGGCCGGGACAGGGTCTCGAACACCGGGGAGCTGTTTTTT. Protein product: CATSGRDRVSNTGELFF.